The present TCR beta chain was sequenced within a study of T cells in Graves' hyperthyroidism and ophthalmopathy. Study information: The authors collected peripheral blood at initial diagnosis, before any treatment.

V was trimmed by 2 bases and J by 7 bases, leaving 15 bases between them. CDR3 size: 15 residues. Germline CDR1 ENHRY, CDR2 SYGVKD. Regions amplified from RNA transcripts were the TCR beta CDR3 regions. HTBI primers were the set used in a first-round RT-PCR of the TCR CDR3. TCRdb passed the multiplex PCR reads through MiXCR, listing each CDR3 protein once. The table includes about 500,000 distinct CDR3 sequences, roughly an eighth detected once. This clonotype has a handful of counts. The sample was blood. The J gene is TRBJ1-5, the V gene TRBV10-3; unclear D gene. The clonotype was recovered from a woman younger than 35 with Graves' hyperthyroidism. The CDR3 nucleotides are TGTGCCATCAGTGAGAGTGGGGAGGGCGGGCAGCCCCAGCATTTT. Its protein product is CAISESGEGGQPQHF.